This T cell receptor (beta chain) was identified during a study of T cells after yellow fever vaccination. For TCR, cDNA came from 5'RACE template switching, which added a universal primer site and UMIs. TCRdb fed the 5' RACE reads into MiXCR, producing one record per CDR3 protein. The repertoire includes hundreds of thousands of distinct CDR3 sequences, about 12% of them detected once, and roughly 3% sits in the top ten. Germline CDR1 reads MDHEN; CDR2 reads SYDVKM. The CDR3 has 16 amino acids. Trimming took 5 bases from V and 0 from J; bases not matched to a gene: 7. Findings and caveats of the study: Reappearance after the booster was observed for most primary-vaccination clones (about 97% CD4, about 90% CD8).

To note about this clonotype: Its antigen is undetermined.

The receptor was isolated from a man aged 18-30 years who received the YFV17D yellow fever vaccine. The sample here was CD4+ T cells sorted from PBMCs, taken 15 days after the yellow fever booster vaccination. The J gene is TRBJ1-5, the V gene TRBV28; TRBD1 agrees at 7 bases. The DNA for the CDR3 is TGTGCCAGCAGTCCACCGACAGGGCTTAGCAATCAGCCCCAGCATTTT. Its translation is CASSPPTGLSNQPQHF.